A single sample gave rise to the 17 T cell receptor beta chains below, sequenced in a study of blood T cell repertoires in COVID-19. TCRdb keeps only in-frame clones here, not all; method: immunoSEQ multiplex PCR. The data contain about 360,000 clones, around 90% of them seen just once; the ten biggest clones take up approximately 2.1%. The material sequenced was PBMCs or T cells enriched from blood (not recorded which). These receptors all stem from a woman aged 40 to 55 with acute COVID-19.

This clone was counted at least ten times. The chain has TRBV7-2 and TRBJ2-7; TRBD2 aligns across 14 bases. CDR1 and CDR2 (germline): SGHTA, FQGNSA. This CDR3 contains 15 residues. V was clipped by 5 bases and J by 6 bases; unmatched bases: 6. For the CDR3, the DNA is TGTGCCAGCAGCGGGTGGACTAGCGGGGGGTTCGAGCAGTACTTC. As protein: CASSGWTSGGFEQYF.

The J gene is TRBJ2-3, the V gene TRBV5-1; D is possibly TRBD1 (5 bases). The CDR3 consists of 16 residues. Between the trimmed V and J ends, which lost 0 bases and 5 bases, there was a span of 16 bases. CDR1 and CDR2 (germline): SGHRS, YFSETQ. The CDR3 DNA is TGCGCCAGCAGCTTGGTCGGCAGGGTTAAGGTAGATACGCAGTATTTT. Its translation: CASSLVGRVKVDTQYF.

V gene TRBV7-2 combines with J gene TRBJ1-2; a possible D gene is TRBD1 (6 bases). V shed 0 bases and J shed 0 bases, with 8 bases lying between them. Germline V gene data show CDR1 as SGHTA and CDR2 as FQGNSA. The CDR3 has 15 residues. CDR3 bases: TGTGCCAGCAGCTTAGCCCGGACAGCTAACTATGGCTACACCTTC. Protein product: CASSLARTANYGYTF.

The count of this clone is one. V usage is TRBV2 and J usage is TRBJ1-4, with unresolved D. CDR1 SNHLY and CDR2 FYNNEI come from the germline V gene. The ends were cut back, 7 bases at V and 3 bases at J, with 12 bases in the middle. This CDR3 is built from 14 residues. CDR3 sequence: CASTWYGANEKLFF. In nucleotides, the CDR3 is TGTGCCAGCACCTGGTACGGTGCTAATGAAAAACTGTTTTTT.

The V gene is TRBV19, the J gene TRBJ1-3; tentatively, D is TRBD1 (5 bases). The germline gives CDR1 LNHDA, CDR2 SQIVND (reference sequence). The CDR3 runs 17 residues. Trimming stripped 5 bases from V and 1 base from J, with 18 bases between. The chain's CDR3 is CASSGEGRRASGNTIYF. The CDR3 DNA follows: TGTGCCAGTAGTGGGGAGGGACGACGAGCATCTGGAAACACCATATATTTT.

The J gene is TRBJ2-1, the V gene TRBV2; 11 nucleotides line up with TRBD2. This CDR3 region has 15 residues. Looked up from germline, CDR1 is SNHLY and CDR2 is FYNNEI. V lost 5 bases and J lost 8; bases outside the gene matches: 8. This CDR3 is CASSIAGGQFDEQFF. DNA of the CDR3: TGTGCCAGCAGTATAGCGGGGGGGCAGTTTGATGAGCAGTTCTTC.

V gene TRBV9 combines with J gene TRBJ2-7, with TRBD1 matching 8 bases. Per germline, CDR1 SGDLS and CDR2 YYNGEE. The CDR3 is 15 amino acids. The V segment lost 4 bases and the J segment 3 bases; nucleotides outside the gene matches: 9. CDR3 nucleotide sequence: TGTGCCAGCAGCAGGGGACAGGTACCCCGCTACGAGCAGTACTTC. It yields the protein CASSRGQVPRYEQYF.

The count of this clone is one. This chain links TRBV30 with TRBJ1-1; TRBD1 matches 7 bases. With 5 bases clipped from V and 7 bases from J, the junction kept 10 bases outside the gene matches. Germline V CDR1 and CDR2: GTSNPN, SVGIG (reference sequence). The CDR3 contains 13 residues. The DNA for the CDR3 is TGTGCCTGGGATCGACAGGGACCCTATGAAGCTTTCTTT. Residues: CAWDRQGPYEAFF.

The rearrangement links TRBV10-3 to TRBJ2-3, with 13 bases fitting TRBD2. The CDR3 consists of 16 residues. Trimming took 7 bases from V and 4 from J; bases not matched to a gene: 8. Germline assignment: CDR1 ENHRY and CDR2 SYGVKD. This CDR3 is CAITLGLAGVSDTQYF. In DNA form, the CDR3 reads TGTGCCATCACCCTCGGACTAGCGGGGGTCTCAGATACGCAGTATTTT.

V is TRBV19 and J is TRBJ1-5, with 9 nucleotides matching TRBD1. With 5 bases clipped from V and 5 bases from J, the junction kept 4 bases outside the gene matches. CDR3 length: 14 amino acids. Germline lookup yields CDR1 LNHDA and CDR2 SQIVND (reference sequence). The CDR3 spells CASSAGTGHQPQHF. The DNA for the CDR3 is TGTGCCAGTAGTGCTGGGACAGGGCATCAGCCCCAGCATTTT.

The chain employs TRBV7-2 and TRBJ1-4, with D possibly TRBD1 on 5 matching bases. The V and J ends lost 2 bases and 4 bases respectively, with 20 bases between them. Germline CDR1 and CDR2: SGHTA and FQGNSA. The CDR3 covers 18 residues. The CDR3 DNA follows: TGTGCCAGCAGCTTATTAAGTTTAGACAGAATGAATAATGAAAAACTGTTTTTT. Translating gives CASSLLSLDRMNNEKLFF.

The rearrangement links TRBV6-5 to TRBJ1-1; 10 nucleotides match TRBD1. Germline V gives CDR1 MNHEY, CDR2 SVGAGI. V lost 4 bases and J lost 5; bases outside the gene matches: 4. The CDR3 sequence is 14 residues long. CDR3 coding DNA: TGTGCCAGCAGTTTAGGACAGGGGGGGACTGAAGCTTTCTTT. As protein: CASSLGQGGTEAFF.

The chain uses TRBV5-4 and TRBJ2-5; 9 bases are shared with TRBD2. The germline V gene has CDR1 SGHNT and CDR2 YYREEE (reference sequence). The length of the CDR3 is 14 residues. The V and J ends lost 4 bases and 5 bases, in that order; junction bases with no gene match: 6. CDR3 in amino acids: CASSPAGGRETQYF. In nucleotides, the CDR3 is TGTGCCAGCAGCCCTGCGGGGGGGAGGGAGACCCAGTACTTC.

In this sample, this clone turned up once. J is TRBJ1-2 and V is TRBV15; 10 positions agree with TRBD1. The V gene's germline CDR1 is LNHNV and CDR2 YYDKDF (reference sequence). Trimming took 1 base from V and 4 from J; bases not matched to a gene: 9. The CDR3 length is 17 residues. The CDR3 protein is CATSRGARTGGFYGYTF. As DNA, the CDR3 is TGTGCCACCAGCAGAGGGGCTAGGACAGGGGGATTCTATGGCTACACCTTC.

The J gene is TRBJ1-1, the V gene TRBV5-6, with TRBD1 identical over 7 bases. The CDR3 length is 16 residues. J was trimmed by 7 bases and V by 1 base; bases with no gene match: 13. CDR1 is SGHDT, CDR2 YYEEEE, per germline. The CDR3 is CASSLFRETGRIEAFF. For the CDR3, the DNA is TGTGCCAGCAGCTTGTTCAGGGAGACAGGGCGGATTGAAGCTTTCTTT. Full variable domain (rest looked up from reference TRBV5-6 and TRBJ1-1): DAGVTQSPTHLIKTRGQQVTLRCSPKSGHDTVSWYQQALGQGPQFIFQYYEEEERQRGNFPDRFSGHQFPNYSSELNVNALLLGDSALYLCASSLFRETGRIEAFFGQGTRLTVV.

J is TRBJ2-7 and V is TRBV30, with 11 bases that match TRBD1. This CDR3 is built from 15 residues. Unmatched junction bases numbered 9, after V lost 4 bases and J lost 4 bases. CDR1 and CDR2 from the germline V gene are GTSNPN and SVGIG (reference sequence). The CDR3 DNA sequence: TGTGCCTGGAAACTTACCGGGACAGGGGGGTACGAGCAGTACTTC. Translated: CAWKLTGTGGYEQYF.

V is TRBV5-4 and J is TRBJ2-7; 7 bases map to TRBD2. CDR1 is SGHNT, CDR2 YYREEE, per germline (reference sequence). The CDR3 runs 15 residues. V trimming: 1 base; J trimming: 9 bases; junction bases outside the gene matches: 13. CDR3 loop: CASSLSVGGKKVQYF. Written as DNA, the CDR3 is TGTGCCAGCAGCTTGAGTGTCGGGGGGAAGAAGGTGCAGTACTTC.